This T cell receptor (beta chain) was captured in a study of blood T cells in healthy people across ages. Findings and limits, study-wide: Donor CMV status was unknown, possibly confounding expanded clonotype changes.

A remark on this clonotype: Its antigen remains unidentified.

Germline V gene lookup returns CDR1 LGHDT and CDR2 YNNKEL (reference sequence). This CDR3 has 13 residues. The V gene lost 7 bases and the J gene lost 1 base, with 10 bases spanning the gap. A sample-barcoded 5' primer and a J-beta primer mix were used in a second PCR of roughly 7 to 12 cycles. TCRdb re-derived calls from the 5' RACE reads in MiXCR, one entry per CDR3 protein. The sample shows about 1.5 million distinct CDR3 sequences, 35% to 45% of them seen only once. V gene TRBV3-1 combines with J gene TRBJ1-1, with D perhaps TRBD1 (6 bases). The sample consisted of blood. The TCR was taken from a woman aged 18-29 years in good health. CDR3 amino acids: CASTRTANTEAFF. The CDR3 coding sequence is TGTGCCAGCACGAGGACAGCGAACACTGAAGCTTTCTTT.